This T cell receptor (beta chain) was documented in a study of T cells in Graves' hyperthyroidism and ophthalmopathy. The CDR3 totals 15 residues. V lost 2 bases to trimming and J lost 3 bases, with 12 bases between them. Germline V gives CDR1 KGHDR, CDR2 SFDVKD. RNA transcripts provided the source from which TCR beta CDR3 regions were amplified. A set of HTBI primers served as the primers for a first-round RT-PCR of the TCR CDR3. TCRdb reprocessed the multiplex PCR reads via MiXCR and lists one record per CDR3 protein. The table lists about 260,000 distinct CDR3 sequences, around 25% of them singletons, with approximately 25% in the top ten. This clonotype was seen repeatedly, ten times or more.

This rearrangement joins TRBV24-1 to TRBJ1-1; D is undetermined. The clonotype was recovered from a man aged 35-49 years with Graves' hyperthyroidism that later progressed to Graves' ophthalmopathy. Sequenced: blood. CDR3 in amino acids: CATSDSSGFDTEAFF. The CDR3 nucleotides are TGTGCCACCAGTGATTCCAGTGGGTTCGACACTGAAGCTTTCTTT.